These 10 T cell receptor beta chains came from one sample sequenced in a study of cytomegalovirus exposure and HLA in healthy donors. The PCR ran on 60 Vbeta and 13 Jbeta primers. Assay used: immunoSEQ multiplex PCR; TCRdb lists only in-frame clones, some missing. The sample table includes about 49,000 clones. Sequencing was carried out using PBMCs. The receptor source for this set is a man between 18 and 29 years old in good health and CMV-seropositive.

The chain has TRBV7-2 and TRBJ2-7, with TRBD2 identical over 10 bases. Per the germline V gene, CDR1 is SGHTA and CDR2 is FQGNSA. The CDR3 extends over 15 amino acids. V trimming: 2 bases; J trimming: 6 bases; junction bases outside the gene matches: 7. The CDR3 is CASSLSPSGRTEQYF. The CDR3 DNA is TGTGCCAGCAGCTTATCCCCTAGCGGGAGAACCGAGCAGTACTTC.

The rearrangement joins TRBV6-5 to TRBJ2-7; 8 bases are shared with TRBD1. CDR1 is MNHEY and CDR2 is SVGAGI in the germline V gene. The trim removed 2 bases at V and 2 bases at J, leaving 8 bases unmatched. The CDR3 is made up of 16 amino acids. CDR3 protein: CASSYAPQGAAYEQYF. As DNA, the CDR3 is TGTGCCAGCAGTTACGCCCCCCAGGGGGCGGCCTACGAGCAGTACTTC.

The CDR3 coding sequence is TGTGCCAGCAGCTTATCGAGGGGAACTAGCGGGAACCAAGAGACCCAGTACTTC. This translates into CASSLSRGTSGNQETQYF. This sequence joins TRBV11-2 and TRBJ2-5, with 10 bases identical to TRBD2. There are 18 residues in the CDR3. Germline-derived CDR1 and CDR2 are SGHAT and FQNNGV. The V gene end was trimmed by 2 bases and the J gene end by 0 bases; junction bases not matched to a gene: 9.

As DNA, the CDR3 is TGTGCCTGGAGTGTGTCAGACTACGAGCAGTACTTC. Translated, it gives CAWSVSDYEQYF. The chain couples TRBV30 to TRBJ2-7; D gene unclear. The V end was cut by 0 bases, the J end by 3 bases, with 6 bases between. Germline V gene lookup returns CDR1 GTSNPN and CDR2 SVGIG (reference sequence). The CDR3 totals 12 residues.

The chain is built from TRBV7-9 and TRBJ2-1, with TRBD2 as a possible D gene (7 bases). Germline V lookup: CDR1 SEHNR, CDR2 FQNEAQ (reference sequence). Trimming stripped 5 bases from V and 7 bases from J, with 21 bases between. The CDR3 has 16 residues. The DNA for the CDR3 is TGTGCCAGCAGCGGTCGTATGCGGGGGCCGTCAAATGAGCAGTTCTTC. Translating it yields CASSGRMRGPSNEQFF.

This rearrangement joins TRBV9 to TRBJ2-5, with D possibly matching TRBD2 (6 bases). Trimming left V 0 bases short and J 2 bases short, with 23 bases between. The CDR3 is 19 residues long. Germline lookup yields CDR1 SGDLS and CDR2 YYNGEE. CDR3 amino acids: CASSVAPPLGMGGQETQYF. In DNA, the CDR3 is TGTGCCAGCAGCGTAGCCCCCCCCCTCGGGATGGGGGGTCAAGAGACCCAGTACTTC.

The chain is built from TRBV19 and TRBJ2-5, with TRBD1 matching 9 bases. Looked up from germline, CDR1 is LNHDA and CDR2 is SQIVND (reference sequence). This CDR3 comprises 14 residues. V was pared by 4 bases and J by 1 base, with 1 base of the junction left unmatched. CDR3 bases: TGTGCCAGTAGTACACAGGGGGCCCAAGAGACCCAGTACTTC. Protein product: CASSTQGAQETQYF.

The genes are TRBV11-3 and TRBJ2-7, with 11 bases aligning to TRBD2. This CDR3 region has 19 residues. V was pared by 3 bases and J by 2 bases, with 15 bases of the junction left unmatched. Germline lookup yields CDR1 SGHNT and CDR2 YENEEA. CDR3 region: CASSLERTGTSGRTYEQYF. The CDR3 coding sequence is TGTGCCAGCAGCTTGGAGAGGACAGGGACTAGCGGTAGGACCTACGAGCAGTACTTC.

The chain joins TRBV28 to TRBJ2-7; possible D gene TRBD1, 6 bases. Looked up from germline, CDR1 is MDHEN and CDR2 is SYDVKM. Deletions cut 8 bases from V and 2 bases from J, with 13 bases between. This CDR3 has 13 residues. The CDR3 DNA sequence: TGTGCCAGCTGGACAGTTATCGCCTACGAGCAGTACTTC. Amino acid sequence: CASWTVIAYEQYF.

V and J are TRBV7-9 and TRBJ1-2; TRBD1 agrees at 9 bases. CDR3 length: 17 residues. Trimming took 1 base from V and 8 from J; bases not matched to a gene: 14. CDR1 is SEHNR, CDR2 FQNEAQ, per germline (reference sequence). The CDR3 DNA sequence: TGTGCCAGCAGCTTAGGTGGGACAGGGATTCGACTGAAAGGCTACACCTTC. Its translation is CASSLGGTGIRLKGYTF. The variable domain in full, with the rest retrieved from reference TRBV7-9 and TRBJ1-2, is DTGVSQNPRHKITKRGQNVTFRCDPISEHNRLYWYRQTLGQGPEFLTYFQNEAQLEKSRLLSDRFSAERPKGSFSTLEIQRTEQGDSAMYLCASSLGGTGIRLKGYTFGSGTRLTVV.